This T cell receptor beta chain derives from a study of blood T cell repertoires in COVID-19. The J segment lost 7 bases and the V segment lost 3 bases, leaving 8 bases of the junction unmatched. The CDR3 has 14 residues. The germline V gene encodes CDR1 SGDLS and CDR2 YYNGEE. How the authors handled the data: Reference gene primer amplification in the assay estimated nucleated cell counts. Produced via immunoSEQ multiplex PCR; TCRdb's table is partial and in-frame only. V and J calls and clone size come straight from that table; D and trimming were deduced from the DNA. The data contain about 670,000 clones, approximately 90% of them singletons.

The sample taken for sequencing was peripheral blood. The chain is built from TRBV9 and TRBJ2-7; 9 bases map to TRBD2. The clonotype comes from a woman aged 18-29 years with acute or convalescent COVID-19. This CDR3 reads CASSEGLARREQYF. In DNA form, the CDR3 reads TGTGCCAGCAGCGAAGGACTAGCGAGACGGGAGCAGTACTTC.